This TCR beta chain was retrieved from a study of blood T cells in healthy people across ages. General study results and limits: Strong correlation existed between TCR beta diversity and naive T cell percentage. Comparison with aged donors showed that long-lived donors had more naive CD4+ cells and higher diversity. Without sorted subsets, naive and antigen-experienced compartments could not be conclusively compared.

The V and J ends lost 5 bases and 11 bases, in that order; junction bases with no gene match: 13. The length of the CDR3 is 14 residues. Next came a second PCR, run for about 7 to 12 cycles, which used a sample-barcoded 5' primer along with a J-beta primer mix. Paired-end reads containing CDR3 totaled no fewer than 2.5 million for each sample. TCRdb reanalysed the 5' RACE reads using MiXCR and keeps one entry per CDR3 protein. Here the sample spans roughly 1.5 million distinct CDR3 sequences, 40% to 45% being singletons. Comments on this clonotype: Its specificity is not known.

This clonotype was sampled from a young woman in good health. V and J are TRBV12-3 or TRBV12-4 and TRBJ2-5, with 8 bases fitting TRBD2. The sequencing input was blood. Here the CDR3 DNA reads TGTGCCAGCAGTCTCAGGGGACTAGATTTTGAGCAGTACTTC. Its protein is CASSLRGLDFEQYF.